The clone carrying this T cell receptor (beta chain) was seen at least ten times. Its antigen is unidentified. The use of a sample-barcoded 5' primer and a J-beta primer mix characterized a second PCR of roughly 7 to 11 cycles. Per-sample output comprised a minimum of 2.5 million paired-end reads containing CDR3. TCRdb itself ran the 5' RACE reads through MiXCR, one entry per CDR3 protein. The data show more than 1,000,000 distinct CDR3 sequences, with roughly a quarter seen just once and 0.65% to 0.95% held by the top ten. These data originate in a study of blood T cells in healthy people across ages. Regarding the study as a whole: Higher diversity and more naive CD4+ cells were features of long-lived donors, compared to aged donors.

V gave up 5 bases and J gave up 5 bases, with 6 bases separating them. The CDR3 consists of 11 residues. Germline lookup yields CDR1 MNHEY and CDR2 SVGAGI. These data also featured in a second study, about T cells of mothers and their children.

The sequenced material came from blood. The rearrangement uses TRBV6-5 and TRBJ2-5; D is undetermined. The clonotype was recovered from a girl aged 2-15 years in good health. Here the CDR3 DNA reads TGTGCCAGCAGTGGGTCGGAGACCCAGTACTTC. Translated: CASSGSETQYF.